The 14 T cell receptor beta chains listed next were all sequenced from one sample in a study of CD8 T cells in Susac syndrome. Reverse transcription of roughly 0.5 to 1 ug RNA was carried out with random hexamers. Each CDR3 protein gets one entry after TCRdb re-called the immunoSEQ multiplex PCR reads with MiXCR. The profile shows about 190,000 distinct CDR3 sequences, around nine tenths of them singletons. The sequenced material came from CD4+ T cells from PBMCs. Every receptor here comes from a human donor with Susac syndrome.

This clonotype was found once. The chain combines TRBV20-1 with TRBJ1-2; D is possibly TRBD1 (5 bases). Germline lookup yields CDR1 DFQATT and CDR2 SNEGSKA (reference sequence). V shed 1 base and J shed 8 bases, with 20 bases lying between them. The CDR3 is 15 residues long. The CDR3 sequence: CSARALNWDAGGYTF. The CDR3 DNA is TGCAGTGCTAGAGCCCTCAATTGGGACGCGGGAGGCTACACCTTC.

The rearrangement links TRBV30 to TRBJ1-5; possible D gene TRBD1, 5 bases. The CDR3 runs 14 residues. The germline V and J ends were trimmed by 2 bases and 4 bases, with 12 bases remaining between them. In germline, CDR1 is GTSNPN, CDR2 SVGIG (reference sequence). CDR3 sequence (DNA): TGTGCCTGGAGTTCTCAGGGCGGGAATCAGCCCCAGCATTTT. Translation: CAWSSQGGNQPQHF.

This CDR3 is CSAAPHGGGRNEQFF. DNA for the CDR3: TGCAGTGCTGCCCCCCATGGCGGGGGACGCAATGAGCAGTTCTTC. The chain has TRBV20-1 and TRBJ2-1; 7 bases fit TRBD2. V lost 5 bases, J lost 6 bases, and 13 bases stayed unmatched. CDR3 length: 15 residues. CDR1 DFQATT and CDR2 SNEGSKA come from the germline V gene (reference sequence).

The V gene is TRBV18, the J gene TRBJ2-7; unclear D gene. CDR1 is KGHSH, CDR2 LQKENI, per germline. The length of the CDR3 is 14 residues. The V end was cut by 6 bases, the J end by 4 bases, with 16 bases between. CDR3 loop: CASSPASLNYEQYF. In DNA form, the CDR3 reads TGTGCCAGCTCCCCGGCGTCACTTAATTACGAGCAGTACTTC.

The rearrangement joins TRBV4-1 to TRBJ1-5; D is possibly TRBD1 (5 bases). The CDR3 totals 15 residues. Germline V gene sequence: CDR1 MGHRA, CDR2 YSYEKL. The V end lost 1 base, the J end lost 3 bases, and 10 bases lay between the germline ends. CDR3 nucleotide sequence: TGCGCCAGCAGCCAAGGGGAGGGGCCCAATCAGCCCCAGCATTTT. It yields the protein CASSQGEGPNQPQHF.

The V and J genes are TRBV9 and TRBJ2-7; 7 bases align to TRBD2. In germline, CDR1 is SGDLS, CDR2 YYNGEE. V was clipped by 5 bases and J by 6 bases; unmatched bases: 14. This CDR3 region has 15 residues. CDR3 amino acids: CASSLAGEVLVEQYF. CDR3 nucleotides: TGTGCCAGCAGTCTGGCGGGAGAGGTTCTAGTCGAGCAGTACTTC.

J is TRBJ2-1 and V is TRBV6-1; the D gene is possibly TRBD1 (7 bases). V was clipped by 5 bases and J by 2 bases, with 16 bases between them. There are 16 residues in the CDR3. In germline, CDR1 is MNHNS, CDR2 SASEGT. The CDR3 DNA is TGTGCCAGCAGTCGTTTCAGGGGGGATCCCTACAATGAGCAGTTCTTC. Amino acids: CASSRFRGDPYNEQFF.

CDR3 nucleotide sequence: TGTGCCAGCAGTGAAACAGGGGCCAGAACCTACGAGCAGTACTTC. It is translated as CASSETGARTYEQYF. The rearrangement joins TRBV27 to TRBJ2-7; 7 positions agree with TRBD1. With 5 bases clipped from V and 2 bases from J, the junction kept 9 bases outside the gene matches. Germline V gives CDR1 MNHEY, CDR2 SMNVEV (reference sequence). This CDR3 region has 15 residues.

The chain's CDR3 is CSVVTGGIDEQYF. CDR3 nucleotide sequence: TGCAGCGTTGTGACAGGGGGTATCGACGAGCAGTACTTC. The J gene is TRBJ2-7, the V gene TRBV29-1; 9 bases are a match to TRBD1. The V and J ends lost 4 bases and 5 bases, in that order; junction bases with no gene match: 6. Germline V gives CDR1 SQVTM, CDR2 ANQGSEA. The CDR3 extends over 13 amino acids.

In its sample, this clonotype was seen once. This chain connects TRBV19 to TRBJ2-1; D remains unclear. The germline gives CDR1 LNHDA, CDR2 SQIVND (reference sequence). Between the trimmed V and J ends, which lost 4 bases and 8 bases, there was a span of 9 bases. This CDR3 is built from 12 residues. CDR3 residues: CASSTGGHEQFF. CDR3 bases: TGTGCCAGTAGTACGGGCGGACATGAGCAGTTCTTC.

The chain employs TRBV5-1 and TRBJ2-7, with D perhaps TRBD2 (5 bases). CDR3 size: 16 residues. Germline V CDR1 and CDR2: SGHRS, YFSETQ. V was pared by 5 bases and J by 7 bases, with 25 bases between. This CDR3 is CASSPMGSDSSLEQYF. In DNA, the CDR3 is TGCGCCAGCAGTCCCATGGGTAGCGACTCTTCCTTGGAGCAGTACTTC.

The rearrangement links TRBV5-1 to TRBJ2-2; TRBD1 agrees at 9 bases. The junction had 9 bases not matched to a gene; V was cut back by 7 bases and J by 5 bases. The CDR3 contains 15 residues. In germline, CDR1 is SGHRS, CDR2 YFSETQ. The chain's CDR3 is CASSAKTGGTGELFF. CDR3 DNA: TGCGCCAGCTCGGCTAAGACAGGGGGAACCGGGGAGCTGTTTTTT.

V usage is TRBV3-1 and J usage is TRBJ1-1; D is ambiguous. Germline V gives CDR1 LGHDT, CDR2 YNNKEL (reference sequence). The CDR3 spans 14 residues. The V end was cut by 4 bases, the J end by 2 bases, with 11 bases between. DNA of the CDR3: TGTGCCAGCAGCCTTATCGGAGGCAACACTGAAGCTTTCTTT. It is translated as CASSLIGGNTEAFF.

V usage is TRBV5-1 and J usage is TRBJ1-4; D uncertain. Germline V gene lookup returns CDR1 SGHRS and CDR2 YFSETQ. CDR3 size: 13 residues. Deletions cut 5 bases from V and 6 bases from J, with 11 bases between. CDR3 nucleotide sequence: TGCGCCAGCAGTTTTGCAGGCTATGAAAAACTGTTTTTT. This sequence encodes CASSFAGYEKLFF.